The present TCR beta chain was sequenced within a study of cytomegalovirus exposure and HLA in healthy donors. About the study: From some 190 million T cells, an earlier analysis saw roughly 120 million unique TCR beta sequences. Study-wide results and limits: Cytomegalovirus association was listed for around 180 TCR beta chains. As a later analysis showed, several of the most significant clusters appeared to be linked to common viral pathogens.

On this clone itself: What it binds is unknown.

Germline loops: CDR1 MDHEN, CDR2 SYDVKM. This CDR3 comprises 15 residues. V was shortened by 3 bases and J by 1 base, with 12 bases between the two germline ends. Whereas donors were nominally healthy upon sampling, unrecorded immune exposures were probable. 60 Vbeta and 13 Jbeta primers were used in PCR. Produced via immunoSEQ multiplex PCR; TCRdb's table is partial and in-frame only. The sample totals about 46,000 clones. V usage is TRBV28 and J usage is TRBJ1-1; TRBD1 is a possible D gene (6 bases). Source material: PBMCs. This TCR was sampled from a woman aged 40 to 50 in good health and CMV-seronegative. The CDR3 protein is CASSLPGARNTEAFF. CDR3 nucleotide sequence: TGTGCCAGCAGTTTGCCAGGGGCCCGGAACACTGAAGCTTTCTTT.